This T cell receptor beta chain was sequenced during a study of shared T cell receptors in the human thymus. TCRdb's table, derived via immunoSEQ multiplex PCR, lists solely in-frame clones and lacks some. The sample has more than 550,000 clones; more than 75% are singletons. V lost 8 bases, J lost 5 bases, and 14 bases lay in between. The CDR3 is 13 amino acids. The germline CDR1 and CDR2 sequences are MDHEN and SYDVKM. Separately, the same data were catalogued under a study of human thymus T cells. That study adds: Finnish infants who were healthy and having corrective surgery for congenital heart defects made up the donors. Thymic samples were excised during corrective heart operations. Thymic and blood repertoires appeared to carry a bias in their V and J gene usage. Unrelated people showed highly overlapping thymic repertoires, related research reported.

What was sequenced was thymocytes. The clonotype comes from a boy under two years old with a congenital heart defect. The chain couples TRBV28 to TRBJ2-3; tentative D call: TRBD1 (6 bases). The CDR3, as DNA: TGTGCCAGCTCCCCCCAACAGGGAGATACGCAGTATTTT. This translates into CASSPQQGDTQYF.